One and the same sample provided the 16 T cell receptor beta chains below, sequenced in a study of blood T cell repertoires in COVID-19. Method: immunoSEQ multiplex PCR; TCRdb's copy keeps in-frame clones and lacks some. The data contain approximately 140,000 clones, around 80% of them seen just once; the ten biggest clones take up over 10%. Sequenced sample: peripheral blood. Every receptor here comes from an elderly man with acute or convalescent COVID-19.

The chain has TRBV5-4 and TRBJ1-1; TRBD1 is a possible D gene (6 bases). V dropped 2 bases and J dropped 1 base, with 9 bases sitting between them. Germline V gene data show CDR1 as SGHNT and CDR2 as YYREEE (reference sequence). The CDR3 is made up of 14 amino acids. CDR3 loop: CASSFRGANTEAFF. The CDR3 DNA follows: TGTGCCAGCAGCTTCCGGGGGGCGAACACTGAAGCTTTCTTT.

This chain links TRBV5-4 with TRBJ2-5, with 9 positions matching TRBD2. Germline V CDR1 and CDR2: SGHNT, YYREEE (reference sequence). J gave up 5 bases and V 0 bases, and 14 bases lay outside the gene matches. The CDR3 extends over 18 amino acids. The CDR3 region is CASSLGGSGGRLGETQYF. The DNA for the CDR3 is TGTGCCAGCAGCTTGGGCGGGAGCGGGGGGCGCCTAGGGGAGACCCAGTACTTC.

The gene calls are TRBV7-3 and TRBJ2-1, with 13 bases identical to TRBD2. J gave up 6 bases and V 2 bases, and 7 bases lay outside the gene matches. CDR1 is SGHTA and CDR2 is FQGTGA in the germline V gene. The CDR3 extends over 17 amino acids. Written as DNA, the CDR3 is TGTGCCAGCAGCTTAGTCGGGACTAGCGGGGCTGTCAATGAGCAGTTCTTC. Its translation: CASSLVGTSGAVNEQFF. Full variable domain (remainder filled in from reference TRBV7-3 and TRBJ2-1): GAGVSQTPSNKVTEKGKYVELRCDPISGHTALYWYRQSLGQGPEFLIYFQGTGAADDSGLPNDRFFAVRPEGSVSTLKIQRTERGDSAVYLCASSLVGTSGAVNEQFFGPGTRLTVL.

The V and J genes are TRBV3-1 (or the pseudogene TRBV3-2) and TRBJ2-5, with D possibly TRBD2 on 5 matching bases. In germline, CDR1 is LGHDT, CDR2 YNNKEL (reference sequence). The V end lost 0 bases, the J end lost 2 bases, and 10 bases lay between the germline ends. The CDR3 covers 15 residues. CDR3 amino acids: CASSQEAGVQETQYF. CDR3 nucleotide sequence: TGTGCCAGCAGCCAAGAAGCCGGGGTTCAAGAGACCCAGTACTTC.

The rearrangement joins TRBV9 to TRBJ1-3; D call uncertain. The CDR3 totals 15 residues. Trimming stripped 4 bases from V and 0 bases from J, with 11 bases between. Germline V gene data show CDR1 as SGDLS and CDR2 as YYNGEE. This CDR3 is CASSPRWSSGNTIYF. The CDR3 nucleotides are TGTGCCAGCAGCCCCCGTTGGAGCTCTGGAAACACCATATATTTT.

The V call is TRBV6-2 or TRBV6-3, the J call TRBJ1-5; the match to TRBD1 covers 7 bases. Trimming removed 0 bases from V and 5 bases from J; junction bases left unmatched: 4. The CDR3 is 15 residues long. CDR1 and CDR2 (germline): MNHEY, SVGEGT. The CDR3 DNA reads TGTGCCAGCAGTTACTCCGGACAGGCCCATCAGCCCCAGCATTTT. As protein: CASSYSGQAHQPQHF.

J is TRBJ1-5 and V is TRBV6-4; no definite D call. The CDR3 is 13 residues long. Germline CDR1 and CDR2: MRHNA and SNTAGT. Trimming stripped 8 bases from V and 2 bases from J, with 10 bases between. In DNA, the CDR3 is TGTGCCAGCTCCGAACAAGGCAATCAGCCCCAGCATTTT. This encodes CASSEQGNQPQHF.

The chain couples TRBV10-3 to TRBJ1-5; 8 nucleotides align to TRBD1. This CDR3 comprises 16 residues. V gave up 2 bases and J gave up 0 bases; unmatched junction bases: 3. Germline V gene data show CDR1 as ENHRY and CDR2 as SYGVKD. CDR3 in amino acids: CAISEQGAGSNQPQHF. The CDR3 bases are TGTGCCATCAGTGAGCAGGGGGCCGGTAGCAATCAGCCCCAGCATTTT.

The rearrangement joins TRBV7-3 to TRBJ2-2; D is undetermined. CDR3 length equals 13 residues. Germline loops: CDR1 SGHTA, CDR2 FQGTGA. Trimming pared 5 bases from V and 5 bases from J, leaving 9 bases between. The DNA for the CDR3 is TGTGCCAGCAGCGCCGGTTTAACCGGGGAGCTGTTTTTT. Protein: CASSAGLTGELFF.

V and J are TRBV11-2 and TRBJ2-7; D might be TRBD2 (5 bases). The germline CDR1 and CDR2 sequences are SGHAT and FQNNGV. The V end was cut by 5 bases, the J end by 0 bases, with 11 bases between. The CDR3 sequence is 14 residues long. The CDR3 loop reads CASSHRGRSYEQYF. Written as DNA, the CDR3 is TGTGCCAGCAGCCACCGAGGGCGCTCCTACGAGCAGTACTTC.

This chain links TRBV30 with TRBJ2-1; D remains unclear. Trimming left V 1 base short and J 8 bases short, with 15 bases between. CDR1 GTSNPN and CDR2 SVGIG come from the germline V gene (reference sequence). The CDR3 is made up of 14 amino acids. The CDR3 loop reads CAWSARDFSDEQFF. In nucleotides, the CDR3 is TGTGCCTGGAGTGCCCGAGACTTCAGTGATGAGCAGTTCTTC.

On this clone itself: This specimen includes other DNA sequences encoding the same CDR3. V is TRBV12-3 or TRBV12-4 and J is TRBJ1-1, with D perhaps TRBD1 (6 bases). V lost 8 bases and J lost 2, with 9 bases in between. The CDR3 is 12 residues long. Here the CDR3 reads CASSRGNTEAFF. Here the CDR3 DNA reads TGTGCCAGCTCCAGGGGTAACACTGAAGCTTTCTTT.

This rearrangement joins TRBV7-9 to TRBJ2-2; D is possibly TRBD1 (5 bases). The V gene's germline CDR1 is SEHNR and CDR2 FQNEAQ (reference sequence). V was trimmed by 2 bases and J by 1 base, leaving 8 bases between them. The CDR3 runs to 15 residues. DNA of the CDR3: TGTGCCAGCAGCTTACGTCAGGGGAACACCGGGGAGCTGTTTTTT. It is translated as CASSLRQGNTGELFF.

The V call is TRBV29-1, the J call TRBJ2-3; TRBD2 is a possible D gene (5 bases). Germline lookup yields CDR1 SQVTM and CDR2 ANQGSEA. The CDR3 has 16 residues. The V end lost 4 bases, the J end lost 4 bases, and 21 bases lay between the germline ends. The CDR3: CSVGADYSPDPDTQYF. In DNA, the CDR3 is TGCAGCGTTGGCGCAGACTATTCACCGGATCCAGATACGCAGTATTTT.

This clone was detected only a few times. The V call is TRBV15, the J call TRBJ2-3; tentatively, D is TRBD1 (6 bases). V dropped 2 bases and J dropped 5 bases, with 11 bases sitting between them. The CDR3 has 14 amino acids. CDR1 and CDR2 (germline): LNHNV, YYDKDF (reference sequence). CDR3 residues: CATSRLLQGDTQYF. CDR3 sequence (DNA): TGTGCCACCAGCAGACTCCTACAGGGAGATACGCAGTATTTT.

This clone was seen more than once but under ten times. This sequence joins TRBV6-1 and TRBJ2-7; D is uncertain. Trimming took off 2 bases at V and 0 bases at J, with 14 bases between the two ends. Germline values: CDR1 MNHNS, CDR2 SASEGT. The CDR3 has 16 residues. In DNA form, the CDR3 reads TGTGCCAGCAGTGAAACAGACGGCCCCCGCTCCTACGAGCAGTACTTC. Its translation is CASSETDGPRSYEQYF.